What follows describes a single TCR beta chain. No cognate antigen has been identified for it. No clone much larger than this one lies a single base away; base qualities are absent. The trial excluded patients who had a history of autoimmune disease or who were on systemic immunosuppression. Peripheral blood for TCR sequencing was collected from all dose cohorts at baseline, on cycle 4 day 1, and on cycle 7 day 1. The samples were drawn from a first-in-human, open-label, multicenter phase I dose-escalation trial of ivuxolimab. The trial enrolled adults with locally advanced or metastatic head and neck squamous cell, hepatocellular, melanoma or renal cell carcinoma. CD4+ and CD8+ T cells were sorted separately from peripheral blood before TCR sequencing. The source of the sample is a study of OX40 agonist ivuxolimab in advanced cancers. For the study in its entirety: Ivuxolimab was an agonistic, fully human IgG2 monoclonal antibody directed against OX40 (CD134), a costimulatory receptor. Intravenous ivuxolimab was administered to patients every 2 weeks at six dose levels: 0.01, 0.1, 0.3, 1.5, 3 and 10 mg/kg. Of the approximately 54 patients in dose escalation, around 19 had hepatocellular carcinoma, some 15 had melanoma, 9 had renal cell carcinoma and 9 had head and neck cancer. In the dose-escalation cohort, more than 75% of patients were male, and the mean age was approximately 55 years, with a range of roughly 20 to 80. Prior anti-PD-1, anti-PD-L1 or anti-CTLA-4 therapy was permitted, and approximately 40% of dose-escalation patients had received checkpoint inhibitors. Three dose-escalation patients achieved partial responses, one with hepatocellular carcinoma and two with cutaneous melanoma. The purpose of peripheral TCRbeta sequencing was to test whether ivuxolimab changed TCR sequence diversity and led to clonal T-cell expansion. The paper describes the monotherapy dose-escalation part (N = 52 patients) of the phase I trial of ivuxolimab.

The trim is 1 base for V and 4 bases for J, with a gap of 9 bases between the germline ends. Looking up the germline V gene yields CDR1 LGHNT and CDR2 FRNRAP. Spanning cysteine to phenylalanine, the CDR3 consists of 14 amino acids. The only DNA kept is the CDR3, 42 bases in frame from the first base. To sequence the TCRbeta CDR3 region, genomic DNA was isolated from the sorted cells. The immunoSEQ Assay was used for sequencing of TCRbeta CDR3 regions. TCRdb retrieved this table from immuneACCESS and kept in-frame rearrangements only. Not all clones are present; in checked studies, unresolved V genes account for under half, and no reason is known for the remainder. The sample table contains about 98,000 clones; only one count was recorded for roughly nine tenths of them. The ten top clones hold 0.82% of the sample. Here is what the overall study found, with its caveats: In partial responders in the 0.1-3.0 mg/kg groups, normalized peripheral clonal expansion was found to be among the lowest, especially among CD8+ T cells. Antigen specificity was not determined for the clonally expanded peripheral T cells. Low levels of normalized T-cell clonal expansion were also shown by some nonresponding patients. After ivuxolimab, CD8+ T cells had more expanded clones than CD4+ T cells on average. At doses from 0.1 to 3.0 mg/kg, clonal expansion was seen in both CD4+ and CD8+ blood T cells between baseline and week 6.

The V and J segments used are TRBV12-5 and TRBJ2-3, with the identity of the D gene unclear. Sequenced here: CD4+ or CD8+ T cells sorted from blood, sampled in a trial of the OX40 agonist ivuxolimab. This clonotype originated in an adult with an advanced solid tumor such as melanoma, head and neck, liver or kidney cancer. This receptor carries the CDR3 CASGLARAADTQYF. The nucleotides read TGTGCTAGTGGTTTGGCGCGAGCAGCAGATACGCAGTATTTT.